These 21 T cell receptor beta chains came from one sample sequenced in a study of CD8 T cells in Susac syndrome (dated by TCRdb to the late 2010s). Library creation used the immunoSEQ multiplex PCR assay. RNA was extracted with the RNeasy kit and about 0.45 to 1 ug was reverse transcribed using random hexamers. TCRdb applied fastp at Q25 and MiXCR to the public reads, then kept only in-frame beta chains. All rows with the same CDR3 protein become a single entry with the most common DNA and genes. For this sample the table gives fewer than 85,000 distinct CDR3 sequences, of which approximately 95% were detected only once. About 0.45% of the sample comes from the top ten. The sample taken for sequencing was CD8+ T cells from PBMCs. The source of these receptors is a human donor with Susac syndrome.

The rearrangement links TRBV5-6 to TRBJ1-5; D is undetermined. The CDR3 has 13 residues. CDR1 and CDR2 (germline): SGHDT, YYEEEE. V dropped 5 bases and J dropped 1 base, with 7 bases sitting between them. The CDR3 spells CASSRGSNQPQHF. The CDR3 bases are TGTGCCAGCAGTCGCGGGAGCAATCAGCCCCAGCATTTT.

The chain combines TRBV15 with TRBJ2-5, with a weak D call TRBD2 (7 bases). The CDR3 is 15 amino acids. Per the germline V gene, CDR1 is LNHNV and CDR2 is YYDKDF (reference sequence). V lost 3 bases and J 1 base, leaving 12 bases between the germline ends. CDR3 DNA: TGTGCCACCAGCAGCCCCCGGGGGGCCCAAGAGACCCAGTACTTC. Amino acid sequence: CATSSPRGAQETQYF.

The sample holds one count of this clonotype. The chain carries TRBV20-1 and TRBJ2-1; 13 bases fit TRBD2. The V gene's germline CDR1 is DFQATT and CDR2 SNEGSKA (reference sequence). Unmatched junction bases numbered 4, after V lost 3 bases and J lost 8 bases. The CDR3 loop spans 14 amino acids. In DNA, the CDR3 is TGCAGTGCTAGTCGGACTAGCGGGAGCTATGAGCAGTTCTTC. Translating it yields CSASRTSGSYEQFF.

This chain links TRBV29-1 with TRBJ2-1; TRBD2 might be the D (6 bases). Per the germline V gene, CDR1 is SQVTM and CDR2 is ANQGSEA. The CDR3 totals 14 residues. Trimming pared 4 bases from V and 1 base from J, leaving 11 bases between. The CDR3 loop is CSVGGGISYNEQFF. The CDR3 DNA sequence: TGCAGCGTTGGTGGCGGGATATCCTACAATGAGCAGTTCTTC.

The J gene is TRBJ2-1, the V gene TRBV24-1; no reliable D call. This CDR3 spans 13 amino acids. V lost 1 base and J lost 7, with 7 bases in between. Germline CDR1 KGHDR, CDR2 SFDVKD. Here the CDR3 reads CATSDFTANEQFF. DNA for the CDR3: TGTGCCACCAGTGATTTTACGGCGAATGAGCAGTTCTTC.

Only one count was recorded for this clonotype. DNA of the CDR3: TGTGCCTGGAACCCTAACACAGATACGCAGTATTTT. Residues: CAWNPNTDTQYF. This chain connects TRBV30 to TRBJ2-3; no clear D. This CDR3 contains 12 residues. CDR1 and CDR2 from the germline V gene are GTSNPN and SVGIG (reference sequence). The V end was cut by 4 bases, the J end by 2 bases, with 7 bases between.

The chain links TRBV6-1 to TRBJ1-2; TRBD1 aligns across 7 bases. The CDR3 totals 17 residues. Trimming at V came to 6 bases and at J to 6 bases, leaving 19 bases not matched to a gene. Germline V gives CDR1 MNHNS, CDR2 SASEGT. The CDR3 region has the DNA TGTGCCAGCAGGCTCGACAGGGAGATTCGAATTGGGCATGGCTACACCTTC. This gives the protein CASRLDREIRIGHGYTF.

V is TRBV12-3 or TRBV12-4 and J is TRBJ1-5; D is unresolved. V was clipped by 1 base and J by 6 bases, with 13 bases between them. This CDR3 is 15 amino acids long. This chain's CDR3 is CASSLGLVSGQPQHF. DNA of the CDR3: TGTGCCAGCAGTTTAGGGTTGGTCTCGGGTCAGCCCCAGCATTTT.

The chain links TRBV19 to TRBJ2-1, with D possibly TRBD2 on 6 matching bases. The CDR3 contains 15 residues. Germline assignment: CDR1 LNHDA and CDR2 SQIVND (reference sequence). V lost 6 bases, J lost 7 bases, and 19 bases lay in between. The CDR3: CASRHMGGGDNEQFF. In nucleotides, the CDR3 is TGTGCCAGTAGACATATGGGAGGCGGGGATAATGAGCAGTTCTTC.

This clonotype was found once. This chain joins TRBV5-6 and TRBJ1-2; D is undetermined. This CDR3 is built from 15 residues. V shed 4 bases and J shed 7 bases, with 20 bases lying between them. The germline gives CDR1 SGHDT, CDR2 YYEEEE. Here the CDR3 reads CASSLLLGEEIGYTF. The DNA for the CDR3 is TGTGCCAGCAGCCTACTACTCGGGGAGGAAATTGGCTACACCTTC.

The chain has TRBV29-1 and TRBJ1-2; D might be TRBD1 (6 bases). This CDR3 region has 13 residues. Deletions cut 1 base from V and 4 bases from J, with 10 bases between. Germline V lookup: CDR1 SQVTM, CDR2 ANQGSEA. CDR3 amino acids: CSVEGGQTYGYTF. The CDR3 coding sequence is TGCAGCGTTGAAGGTGGACAGACCTATGGCTACACCTTC. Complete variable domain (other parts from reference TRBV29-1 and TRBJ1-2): SAVISQKPSRDICQRGTSLTIQCQVDSQVTMMFWYRQQPGQSLTLIATANQGSEATYESGFVIDKFPISRPNLTFSTLTVSNMSPEDSSIYLCSVEGGQTYGYTFGSGTRLTVV.

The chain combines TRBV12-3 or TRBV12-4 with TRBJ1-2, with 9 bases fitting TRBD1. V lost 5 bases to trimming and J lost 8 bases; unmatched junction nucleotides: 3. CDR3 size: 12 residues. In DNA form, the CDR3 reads TGTGCCAGCAGTGCGGGGACAGGGGGCTACACCTTC. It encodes CASSAGTGGYTF.

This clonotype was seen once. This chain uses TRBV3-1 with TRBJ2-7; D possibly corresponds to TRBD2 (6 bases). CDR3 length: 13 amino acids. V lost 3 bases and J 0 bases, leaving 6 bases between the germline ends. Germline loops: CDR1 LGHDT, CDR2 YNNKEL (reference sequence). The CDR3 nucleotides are TGTGCCAGCAGCCACGGGAGCTCCTACGAGCAGTACTTC. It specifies CASSHGSSYEQYF.

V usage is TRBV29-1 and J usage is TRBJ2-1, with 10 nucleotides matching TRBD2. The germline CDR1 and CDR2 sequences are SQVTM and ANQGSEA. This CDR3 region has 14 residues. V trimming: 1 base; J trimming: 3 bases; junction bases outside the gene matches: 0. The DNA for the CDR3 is TGCAGCGTTGAAGGGACTAGCGGCTACAATGAGCAGTTCTTC. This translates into CSVEGTSGYNEQFF.

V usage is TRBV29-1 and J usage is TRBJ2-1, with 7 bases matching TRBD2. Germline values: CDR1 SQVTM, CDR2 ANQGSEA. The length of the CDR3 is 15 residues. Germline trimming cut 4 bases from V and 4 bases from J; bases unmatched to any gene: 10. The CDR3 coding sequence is TGCAGCGTTGTTCCGCGGGAGACGGTGTACAATGAGCAGTTCTTC. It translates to CSVVPRETVYNEQFF.

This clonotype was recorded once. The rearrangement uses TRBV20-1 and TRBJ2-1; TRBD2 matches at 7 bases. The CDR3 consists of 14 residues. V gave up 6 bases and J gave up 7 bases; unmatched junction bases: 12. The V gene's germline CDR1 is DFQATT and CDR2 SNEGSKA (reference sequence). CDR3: CSARLLGAGNEQFF. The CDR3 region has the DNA TGCAGTGCGCGGCTTCTGGGAGCGGGGAATGAGCAGTTCTTC.

The CDR3 protein is CASSNLAGPTDTQYF. CDR3 in DNA: TGTGCCAGCAGCAATCTAGCGGGTCCCACAGATACGCAGTATTTT. The V and J genes are TRBV27 and TRBJ2-3, with 8 bases aligning to TRBD2. This CDR3 is built from 15 residues. With V trimmed by 6 bases and J by 2 bases, 7 bases remained unmatched. The germline V gene encodes CDR1 MNHEY and CDR2 SMNVEV (reference sequence).

CDR3: CASSFGLDRETQYF. The DNA for the CDR3 is TGTGCCAGCAGCTTCGGACTAGATAGGGAGACCCAGTACTTC. The chain links TRBV7-9 to TRBJ2-5, with 7 bases identical to TRBD2. Trimming cost V 3 bases and J 5 bases; bases outside gene matches: 6. Germline V lookup: CDR1 SEHNR, CDR2 FQNEAQ (reference sequence). The CDR3 sequence is 14 residues long.

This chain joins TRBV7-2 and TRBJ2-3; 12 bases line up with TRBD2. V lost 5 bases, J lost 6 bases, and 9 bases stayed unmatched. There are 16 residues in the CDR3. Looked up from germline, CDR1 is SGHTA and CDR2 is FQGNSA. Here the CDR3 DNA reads TGTGCCAGCAGCCTCCGACTAGCGGGAGATAGGGATACGCAGTATTTT. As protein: CASSLRLAGDRDTQYF.

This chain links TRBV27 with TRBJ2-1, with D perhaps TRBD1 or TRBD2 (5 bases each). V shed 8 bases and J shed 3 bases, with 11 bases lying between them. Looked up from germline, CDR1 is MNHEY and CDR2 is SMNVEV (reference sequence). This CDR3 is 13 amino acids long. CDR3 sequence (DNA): TGTGCCAGCGGGACGGATATCTACAATGAGCAGTTCTTC. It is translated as CASGTDIYNEQFF.

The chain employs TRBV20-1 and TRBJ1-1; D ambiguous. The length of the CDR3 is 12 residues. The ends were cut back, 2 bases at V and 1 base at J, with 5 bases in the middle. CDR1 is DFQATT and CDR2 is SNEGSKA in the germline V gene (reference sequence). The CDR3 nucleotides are TGCAGTGCTAGACATCCGAACACTGAAGCTTTCTTT. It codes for CSARHPNTEAFF.